Listed below are T cell receptor beta chains from one sample, sequenced in a study of T cells in Graves' hyperthyroidism and ophthalmopathy. Each CDR3 protein is one row after TCRdb ran MiXCR on the multiplex PCR reads. The sample contains more than 550,000 distinct CDR3 sequences, around 16% of which appear only once. The sequenced sample was blood. These receptors came from a man in his fifties with Graves' hyperthyroidism. Both conserved end residues are part of each CDR3. The D gene is left open where the match is weak. Size tells how often a clone was seen (once, few, many) or the class of an expanded clone, and some rows leave it out.

clone_size | j_call | v_call | d_call | cdr3_aa | cdr3_nt
- | TRBJ2-5 | TRBV3-1 | - | CASSQDLTERETQYF | TGTGCCAGCAGCCAAGATCTCACCGAGCGCGAGACCCAGTACTTC
- | TRBJ2-5 | TRBV29-1 | - | CSVDRGQETQYF | TGCAGCGTTGACCGGGGCCAAGAGACCCAGTACTTC
- | TRBJ1-5 | TRBV2 | - | CASRGKFYSNQPQHF | TGTGCCAGCAGAGGAAAGTTTTATAGCAATCAGCCCCAGCATTTT
few | TRBJ2-2 | TRBV12-3/TRBV12-4 | - | CASVDSLRNGELFF | TGTGCCAGCGTGGACAGCCTGCGGAACGGGGAGCTGTTTTTT
- | TRBJ2-7 | TRBV2 | TRBD1 | CASLRSGQGLGEQYF | TGTGCCAGCCTTCGGTCGGGACAGGGTCTGGGTGAGCAGTACTTC
many | TRBJ1-5 | TRBV19 | TRBD1 | CASSFRQGGQPQHF | TGTGCCAGTAGTTTTCGACAGGGAGGTCAGCCCCAGCATTTT
many | TRBJ2-1 | TRBV10-2 | TRBD2 | CASRGPSGSSNEQFF | TGCGCCAGCAGGGGCCCTAGCGGGAGTAGCAATGAGCAGTTCTTC
many | TRBJ2-2 | TRBV28 | - | CASSPGPSGELFF | TGTGCCAGCAGCCCCGGACCTAGCGGGGAGCTGTTTTTT
- | TRBJ2-3 | TRBV27 | - | CASSSFGTRVGTDTQYF | TGTGCCAGCAGTTCATTCGGAACCCGGGTCGGCACAGATACGCAGTATTTT
few | TRBJ2-6 | TRBV10-3 | TRBD1 | CAISEPRPGQGAIGANVLTF | TGTGCCATCAGTGAGCCAAGACCGGGACAGGGGGCTATTGGGGCCAACGTCCTGACTTTC
many | TRBJ1-2 | TRBV28 | - | CASSLKFAGDGYTF | TGTGCCAGCAGTTTAAAATTTGCAGGGGACGGCTACACCTTC
few | TRBJ1-3 | TRBV3-1 | - | CASSQDGGFPGNTIYF | TGTGCCAGCAGCCAAGATGGGGGCTTCCCTGGAAACACCATATATTTT
- | TRBJ1-1 | TRBV5-4 | - | CASSLLQKNTEAFF | TGTGCCAGCAGCTTATTGCAAAAGAACACTGAAGCTTTCTTT
many | TRBJ2-3 | TRBV5-1 | - | CASSPRGGADTQYF | TGCGCCAGCAGTCCGAGGGGCGGCGCAGATACGCAGTATTTT
many | TRBJ2-5 | TRBV2 | TRBD2 | CASSETQAGKETQYF | TGTGCCAGCAGTGAAACACAAGCGGGGAAAGAGACCCAGTACTTC
few | TRBJ1-1 | TRBV4-1 | - | CASSQVGAGTEAFF | TGCGCCAGCAGCCAGGTGGGTGCGGGCACTGAAGCTTTCTTT
few | TRBJ2-4 | TRBV28 | - | CASSFAKNIQYF | TGTGCCAGCAGTTTCGCCAAAAACATTCAGTACTTC
many | TRBJ2-1 | TRBV11-2 | - | CASSSHASNHNEQFF | TGTGCCAGCAGCTCCCACGCTTCCAACCACAATGAGCAGTTCTTC
many | TRBJ2-3 | TRBV7-2 | TRBD1 | CASSSWDRGGTDTQYF | TGTGCCAGCAGCTCATGGGACAGGGGAGGCACAGATACGCAGTATTTT
few | TRBJ1-2 | TRBV7-9 | TRBD1 | CASSPTGGKEAYGYTF | TGTGCCAGCAGCCCGACAGGGGGTAAAGAGGCCTATGGCTACACCTTC
few | TRBJ1-5 | TRBV6-2/TRBV6-3 | TRBD1 | CASTPRPTGEGSNQPQHF | TGTGCCAGCACCCCACGACCGACAGGGGAAGGTAGCAATCAGCCCCAGCATTTT
many | TRBJ2-7 | TRBV6-6 | TRBD1 | CASSYEGQGIYEQYF | TGTGCCAGCAGTTACGAGGGACAGGGGATTTACGAGCAGTACTTC
many | TRBJ2-3 | TRBV12-3/TRBV12-4 | - | CASSRTASTDTQYF | TGTGCCAGCAGCCGGACAGCTAGCACAGATACGCAGTATTTT
once | TRBJ1-2 | TRBV28 | TRBD1 | CASSWDRYGCTF | TGTGCCAGCAGCTGGGACAGATATGGCTGCACCTTC
few | TRBJ2-1 | TRBV12-3/TRBV12-4 | - | CASSLGGGQNNEQFF | TGTGCCAGCAGTTTAGGTGGGGGGCAGAACAATGAGCAGTTCTTC
many | TRBJ2-7 | TRBV14 | - | CASSQDRGFSYEQYF | TGTGCCAGCAGCCAAGATCGAGGGTTCTCCTACGAGCAGTACTTC
many | TRBJ1-5 | TRBV6-2/TRBV6-3 | TRBD1 | CASSYYGTGGQPQHF | TGTGCCAGCAGTTACTATGGGACAGGGGGCCAGCCCCAGCATTTT